This T cell receptor beta chain came from a study of cytomegalovirus exposure and HLA in healthy donors. PCR used 60 Vbeta primers and 13 Jbeta primers. Libraries were prepared by immunoSEQ multiplex PCR; TCRdb keeps only in-frame clonotypes and omits some of them. This sample has under 200,000 clones, with over 80% found just once. This clone was recorded only once. Its specificity is not known. Study conclusions and caveats: A later analysis associated 16,951 TCR beta sequences with HLA alleles at a 0.05 false discovery rate. In a later analysis, CMV-associated beta chains were mostly HLA-associated, it appeared.

Looked up from germline, CDR1 is SGHRS and CDR2 is YFSETQ. The CDR3 consists of 16 residues. V lost 2 bases and J lost 4; bases outside the gene matches: 8. The TCR was taken from a middle-aged man in good health and CMV-seropositive. Source material: PBMCs. The chain carries TRBV5-1 and TRBJ2-3, with 9 positions matching TRBD1. The CDR3 sequence is CASSLLRTGVPDTQYF. The CDR3 nucleotides read TGCGCCAGCAGCTTACTCCGGACAGGGGTTCCAGATACGCAGTATTTT.